This T cell receptor beta chain was obtained from a study of tumour-infiltrating T cells in Burkitt lymphoma (dated by TCRdb to 2018 to 2021). Turning to the overall study: Clinical outcome was correlated with TCR repertoire data, and overall and progression-free survival were found to be predicted by productive clonality independently of established prognosticators, including age at diagnosis.

The library was produced with the immunoSEQ multiplex PCR assay. The clones in this table, taken by TCRdb from immuneACCESS, are in-frame only. Not every clone is retained; where verified, under half of the shortfall comes from an unresolved V gene, and the cause of the rest is unknown. A total of roughly 13,000 clones appear in this sample, 75% of them only once. The ten biggest clones cover roughly 7% of the sample. From a lookup of the germline V gene (reference sequence), CDR1 and CDR2 are SSHAT and FNYEAQ. The CDR3 contains 14 residues, cysteine and phenylalanine counted. The only DNA kept is the CDR3, 42 bases in frame from the first base. In regard to this clone: Its cognate antigen has yet to be identified. Compared with germline, one end of the junction differs, possibly owing to a read error.

The sequencing sample was made of tumor tissue. The chain is made from TRBV7-7 and TRBJ2-7, with the identity of the D gene unclear. The TCR sequence derives from a human donor with diffuse large B-cell lymphoma. Here the CDR3 is given as CASSPTPASYEQYF. In nucleotide form, the sequence is TGTGCTAGCAGCCCCACCCCGGCCTCCTACGAGCAGTACTTC.